Listed below are T cell receptor beta chains from one sample, sequenced in a study of blood T cell repertoires in COVID-19. The method was immunoSEQ multiplex PCR; TCRdb's version includes in-frame clones alone and lacks a portion of them. The table lists roughly 68,000 clones, about 92% of them singletons, with around 0.52% in the top ten. The sample taken for sequencing was peripheral blood. These receptors were obtained from a man in his fifties or sixties with COVID-19, enrolled during active disease. Both conserved end residues are part of each CDR3.

>TRBV4-1
CASLPGLGRSDTQYF
>TRBV4-3
CASSQIGSGMSSYNEQFF
>TRBV5-4
CASSLGGLAGASYEQYF
>TRBV19
CASSIAGGANQPQHF
>TRBV28
CASSLIQVINEQYF
>TRBV5-1
CASSLYQASPYNEQFF
>TRBV29-1
CSVGLAGVSNIQYF
>TRBV27
CASSQGAVDLTYEQYF
>TRBV7-9
CASSERGQRELYGYTF
>TRBV4-2
CASSYEGSYGYTF
>TRBV11-1
CASRPPGQGFGTQYF
>TRBV3-1/TRBV3-2
CASSPAFQGAGYTF
>TRBV10-3
CAISGRANYGYTF
>TRBV2
CASRWNSGELFF
>TRBV7-9
CASSETGAYNEKLFF
>TRBV11-2
CASSVSANTGELFF
>TRBV6-5
CASSYPRPQHF
>TRBV7-6
CASSSFPSGRGEQYF
>TRBV28
CASSLRVWDRGLLWTEAFF
>TRBV7-3
CASSLTGLAVNEQFF
>TRBV6-5
CASSYSASTDTQYF
>TRBV2
CALRGPDTEAFF
>TRBV2
CASSELGWGDEQFF
>TRBV7-9
CASSFGMAGNTEAFF
>TRBV20-1
CSASDPGQPSNF
>TRBV27
CASSLISSGANVLTF
>TRBV3-1/TRBV3-2
CASSQGTSGSYEQYF
>TRBV28
CASSLFSQDREDEQFF
>TRBV5-4
CASSRPNEKLFF
>TRBV6-4
CASSVQPQDTEAFF
>TRBV19
CASSRRGRPNTEAFF
>TRBV5-4
CASSLPLSGQGGYTF
>TRBV7-2
CASSLREAYNEQFF
>TRBV18
CASSPTGGPDGTQYF
>TRBV30
CAWSVGHSGNTIYF
>TRBV6-5
CASSRVLAGNEQFF
>TRBV5-5
CASSFLQGQETQYF
>TRBV5-4
CASSLAGTSDEQYF
>TRBV5-4
CASSSTGATEAFF
>TRBV6-2/TRBV6-3
CASSSRAGPNTEAFF
>TRBV2
CASSEALWNPREQYF
>TRBV7-2
CASRSGRASTDTQYF